This TCR beta chain is from a study of cytotoxic CD8 clonotypes in ibrutinib-treated CLL. The study, taken as a whole, reports: Ibrutinib response saw clonality rise, and progression saw it return toward baseline. Clonality correlated strongly with circulating CD8+ T cells and exceeded age-matched healthy donors at baseline. Contraction or stability on treatment characterized the public clonotypes, which were uncommon. Samples from sustained-remission and progressing patients were taken at different times.

As regards this clone: The antigen is undetermined.

Clones were read by immunoSEQ multiplex PCR, and TCRdb kept only the in-frame ones, dropping some. Among roughly 300,000 clones listed, around 77% were seen once. This receptor was taken from a human donor with chronic lymphocytic leukemia. The sample was PBMCs, taken at disease progression, from a patient treated with ibrutinib.

CDR3 residues: CASSPLAGAGIQYF. CDR3 DNA sequence: TGTGCCAGCAGTCCCTTAGCGGGAGCGGGCATTCAGTACTTC. The chain joins TRBV27 to TRBJ2-4; 9 bases are a match to TRBD2. Germline V gives CDR1 MNHEY, CDR2 SMNVEV (reference sequence). CDR3 length: 14 amino acids. Trimming at V came to 5 bases and at J to 9 bases, leaving 8 bases not matched to a gene.